One sample yielded the 5 T cell receptor beta chains listed below, sequenced in a study of T cell clonotyping in hematopoietic cell transplantation. The method was immunoSEQ multiplex PCR; TCRdb's version includes in-frame clones alone and lacks a portion of them. The sample consists of 29,000 or so clones, around 90% of them appearing once. The specimen comprised PBMCs, sampled 100 days after allogeneic stem cell transplant. Receptors originate from a female patient aged 45-60 years who had an allogeneic stem cell transplant from a related donor, so the T cells may come from the graft donor. Some clones in this sample may be carry-over from other donors' samples.

The chain is built from TRBV5-1 and TRBJ2-1; 7 bases fit TRBD1. The V gene end was trimmed by 0 bases and the J gene end by 8 bases; junction bases not matched to a gene: 11. CDR1 is SGHRS, CDR2 YFSETQ, per germline. The CDR3 spans 16 residues. CDR3 sequence: CASSLGQGVIYDEQFF. CDR3 bases: TGCGCCAGCAGCTTGGGGCAGGGGGTTATATATGATGAGCAGTTCTTC.

V gene TRBV30 combines with J gene TRBJ2-7; D ambiguous. Germline lookup yields CDR1 GTSNPN and CDR2 SVGIG (reference sequence). The V end was cut by 4 bases, the J end by 6 bases, with 16 bases between. The CDR3 loop spans 13 amino acids. The CDR3, as DNA: TGTGCCTGGAATGAAGGTGGCCCCTTCGAGCAGTACTTC. Its protein is CAWNEGGPFEQYF.

This chain joins TRBV7-9 and TRBJ2-2, with 8 nucleotides matching TRBD2. This CDR3 is 18 amino acids long. With 5 bases clipped from V and 0 bases from J, the junction kept 11 bases outside the gene matches. Looked up from germline, CDR1 is SEHNR and CDR2 is FQNEAQ (reference sequence). CDR3 in amino acids: CASSLPPRGVSNTGELFF. For the CDR3, the DNA is TGTGCCAGCAGCCTCCCCCCGCGGGGGGTTTCGAACACCGGGGAGCTGTTTTTT. Full variable domain (remainder filled in from reference TRBV7-9 and TRBJ2-2): DTGVSQNPRHKITKRGQNVTFRCDPISEHNRLYWYRQTLGQGPEFLTYFQNEAQLEKSRLLSDRFSAERPKGSFSTLEIQRTEQGDSAMYLCASSLPPRGVSNTGELFFGEGSRLTVL.

The chain is built from TRBV27 and TRBJ2-3; TRBD1 aligns across 8 bases. The CDR3 sequence is 18 residues long. After removal of 7 bases from V and 1 base from J, the junction contained 16 bases not matched to a gene. The V gene's germline CDR1 is MNHEY and CDR2 SMNVEV (reference sequence). CDR3 sequence: CASTPARLSGGGTDTQYF. Here the CDR3 DNA reads TGTGCCAGCACACCTGCCCGCCTCTCAGGGGGCGGCACAGATACGCAGTATTTT.

The V and J genes are TRBV7-9 and TRBJ1-1; D possibly corresponds to TRBD1 (5 bases). Trimming cost V 5 bases and J 0 bases, with 10 bases left between them. This CDR3 has 14 amino acids. Germline CDR1 and CDR2: SEHNR and FQNEAQ (reference sequence). Here the CDR3 reads CASSMGLLNTEAFF. In DNA, the CDR3 is TGTGCCAGCAGCATGGGACTGCTGAACACTGAAGCTTTCTTT.